Shown below are 17 T cell receptor beta chains from a single sample sequenced in a study of cytotoxic CD8 clonotypes in ibrutinib-treated CLL. Assay used: immunoSEQ multiplex PCR; TCRdb lists only in-frame clones, some missing. Of fewer than 400,000 clones listed, approximately 67% are singletons. The sequencing here drew on PBMCs, taken after 36 months of ibrutinib treatment. All receptors derive from a human donor with chronic lymphocytic leukemia.

The chain joins TRBV7-3 to TRBJ2-5, with 9 bases matching TRBD1. V was pared by 4 bases and J by 4 bases, with 7 bases of the junction left unmatched. Germline CDR1 is SGHTA and CDR2 is FQGTGA. The CDR3 is 15 amino acids. CDR3 in DNA: TGTGCCAGCAGCTCTGGTGGGGACAGGGCAGAGACCCAGTACTTC. As protein: CASSSGGDRAETQYF. The variable domain in full, with the rest retrieved from reference TRBV7-3 and TRBJ2-5, is GAGVSQTPSNKVTEKGKYVELRCDPISGHTALYWYRQSLGQGPEFLIYFQGTGAADDSGLPNDRFFAVRPEGSVSTLKIQRTERGDSAVYLCASSSGGDRAETQYFGPGTRLLVL.

The chain links TRBV5-1 to TRBJ2-2; D is ambiguous. From germline, CDR1 is SGHRS and CDR2 YFSETQ. CDR3 length: 16 residues. Trimming left V 0 bases short and J 2 bases short, with 11 bases between. CDR3 region: CASSLGGPVNTGELFF. The CDR3 DNA sequence: TGCGCCAGCAGCTTGGGGGGTCCGGTTAACACCGGGGAGCTGTTTTTT.

This sequence joins TRBV21-1 and TRBJ2-5; the table names TRBD1, a call not compared with the DNA. TRBV21-1 corresponds to a pseudogene. The CDR3 is 14 residues long. Written as DNA, the CDR3 is TGTGCCAGCAGCAAATCCAGGGTGGAGGAGACCCAGTACTTC. As protein: CASSKSRVEETQYF.

This clone was seen a handful of times. This rearrangement joins TRBV6-5 to TRBJ2-7; D not resolved. CDR3 length: 15 amino acids. Germline V gene lookup returns CDR1 MNHEY and CDR2 SVGAGI. V dropped 0 bases and J dropped 2 bases, with 11 bases sitting between them. This CDR3 is CASSYSSTATYEQYF. In DNA form, the CDR3 reads TGTGCCAGCAGTTACTCGAGTACGGCTACCTACGAGCAGTACTTC.

The chain employs TRBV7-9 and TRBJ2-7, with 7 bases lining up with TRBD1. Trimming removed 6 bases from V and 2 bases from J; junction bases left unmatched: 7. The CDR3 is 14 residues long. Germline CDR1 and CDR2: SEHNR and FQNEAQ (reference sequence). CDR3 sequence reads: CASSRDSLAYEQYF. The DNA of the CDR3 is TGTGCCAGCAGTCGGGACAGTTTAGCCTACGAGCAGTACTTC.

As DNA, the CDR3 is TGTGCCAGCACCCGGGGGGGCGCCTACGAGCAGTACTTC. Amino acid sequence: CASTRGGAYEQYF. This rearrangement joins TRBV6-5 to TRBJ2-7; 8 nucleotides agree with TRBD2. Germline V gene data show CDR1 as MNHEY and CDR2 as SVGAGI. V was clipped by 7 bases and J by 2 bases; unmatched bases: 4. This CDR3 contains 13 residues.

CDR3 bases: TGTGCCAGTCGTACCGGGGAGGGGTCTAGCTATGGCTACACCTTC. This encodes CASRTGEGSSYGYTF. The V call is TRBV4-2, the J call TRBJ1-2, with D possibly being TRBD1 (5 bases). The CDR3 loop spans 15 amino acids. Germline V lookup: CDR1 LGHNA, CDR2 YNFKEQ. V was trimmed by 9 bases and J by 4 bases, leaving 21 bases between them.

This chain joins TRBV27 and TRBJ1-1, with D possibly matching TRBD1 (6 bases). The V and J ends lost 5 bases and 2 bases respectively, with 21 bases between them. CDR1 and CDR2 from the germline V gene are MNHEY and SMNVEV (reference sequence). The length of the CDR3 is 17 residues. The CDR3 loop is CASSPGKSTGRNTEAFF. The DNA for the CDR3 is TGTGCCAGCAGTCCCGGTAAGAGCACAGGGCGAAACACTGAAGCTTTCTTT.

The chain recombines TRBV27 with TRBJ2-7; D remains unclear. Germline V gene sequence: CDR1 MNHEY, CDR2 SMNVEV (reference sequence). The CDR3 contains 14 residues. Trimming shortened V by 8 bases and J by 3 bases, and 17 bases separated the two germline ends. In DNA form, the CDR3 reads TGTGCCAGCGCCCTGCGGTGGCCGGGCTACGAGCAGTACTTC. Encoded protein: CASALRWPGYEQYF.

The chain couples TRBV9 to TRBJ2-7, with D possibly being TRBD1 or TRBD2 (5 bases each). The CDR3 covers 15 residues. Trimming removed 4 bases at V and 2 bases at J, with 16 bases between. Germline CDR1 and CDR2: SGDLS and YYNGEE. The CDR3 DNA sequence: TGTGCCAGCAGCTACCGGGACGGACCCACCTACGAGCAGTACTTC. It translates to CASSYRDGPTYEQYF.

This rearrangement joins TRBV9 to TRBJ1-2, with no clear D. V gave up 2 bases and J gave up 11 bases, with 4 bases separating them. This CDR3 contains 9 residues. CDR1 SGDLS and CDR2 YYNGEE come from the germline V gene. The CDR3 loop reads CASSVGYTF. Here the CDR3 DNA reads TGTGCCAGCAGCGTGGGTTACACCTTC.

The chain uses TRBV7-8 and TRBJ2-7, with 11 bases aligning to TRBD1. Germline CDR1 is SGHVS and CDR2 is FQNEAQ. The trim removed 6 bases at V and 3 bases at J, leaving 7 bases unmatched. The CDR3 has 15 residues. The CDR3 region has the DNA TGTGCCAGCAGGCTAGGAGGGACAGGGGGCTACGAGCAGTACTTC. Protein sequence: CASRLGGTGGYEQYF.

The chain employs TRBV2 and TRBJ2-1, with a weak D call TRBD1 (6 bases). Germline V gene data show CDR1 as SNHLY and CDR2 as FYNNEI. V lost 6 bases and J lost 8, with 11 bases in between. CDR3 length: 12 amino acids. CDR3 nucleotide sequence: TGTGCCAGCAGCAGGGGCAAAGATGAGCAGTTCTTC. Translated, it gives CASSRGKDEQFF.

This clone was observed once. The rearrangement joins TRBV11-2 to TRBJ1-3; TRBD1 agrees at 9 bases. Germline V gives CDR1 SGHAT, CDR2 FQNNGV. J gave up 4 bases and V 2 bases, and 9 bases lay outside the gene matches. The CDR3 is 17 amino acids. The CDR3 sequence is CASSLRRQGERGNTIYF. The DNA of the CDR3 is TGTGCCAGCAGCTTAAGAAGACAGGGGGAGAGAGGAAACACCATATATTTT.

The rearrangement links TRBV7-9 to TRBJ2-7; TRBD1 agrees at 8 bases. Trimming took 0 bases from V and 0 from J; bases not matched to a gene: 4. The germline V gene has CDR1 SEHNR and CDR2 FQNEAQ (reference sequence). The CDR3 covers 16 residues. The DNA for the CDR3 is TGTGCCAGCAGCTTAGCCGGGACAGGTATCTCCTACGAGCAGTACTTC. It yields the protein CASSLAGTGISYEQYF.

The chain couples TRBV11-2 to TRBJ2-7; tentative D call: TRBD2 (6 bases). The V gene lost 5 bases and the J gene lost 5 bases, with 16 bases spanning the gap. The germline gives CDR1 SGHAT, CDR2 FQNNGV. CDR3 size: 14 residues. For the CDR3, the DNA is TGTGCCAGCAGCAAACTAGCCCAGCCTAACGAGCAGTACTTC. This codes for CASSKLAQPNEQYF.

The V call is TRBV4-1, the J call TRBJ1-3; D uncertain. The CDR3 loop spans 15 amino acids. Germline assignment: CDR1 MGHRA and CDR2 YSYEKL. Trimming left V 2 bases short and J 2 bases short, with 10 bases between. CDR3: CASSQKGRTGNTIYF. The CDR3 bases are TGCGCCAGCAGCCAAAAAGGCAGGACTGGAAACACCATATATTTT.